This T cell receptor (beta chain) was captured by sequencing in a study of T cell repertoires in ileal Crohn's disease. Study-wide context: Operated complications were stricturing disease (around 60%) and penetrating disease (39%). About half of patients got postoperative therapy: approximately twelve thiopurines, some 19 anti-TNF. General observations from the study: Active smokers at surgery had more clonal expansions than non-smokers.

Approximately 550 nanograms of biopsy DNA per sample underwent TCRB immunosequencing. The repertoire was sequenced with immunoSEQ multiplex PCR; TCRdb's copy has only in-frame clones and lacks some. The table shows more than 11,000 clones, with approximately 78% occurring only once. V was pared by 4 bases and J by 5 bases, with 18 bases between. Germline CDR1 and CDR2: KGHSY and FQNENV. This CDR3 is built from 16 residues. This clone was seen just once. Its antigen is still unknown. J is TRBJ2-1 and V is TRBV16, with a weak D call TRBD1 (5 bases). The receptor was isolated from an adult with Crohn's disease. Input material: ileal tissue. The CDR3, as DNA: TGTGCCAGCAGCCCCCCCCCGCAGGGTCCCCACAATGAGCAGTTCTTC. Residues: CASSPPPQGPHNEQFF.